This entry lists 8 T cell receptor beta chains sequenced from one sample in a study of OX40 agonist ivuxolimab in advanced cancers. Sequencing used immunoSEQ multiplex PCR; TCRdb keeps in-frame clones, though not all of them. The sample records about 49,000 clones, around 80% being singletons. The sequences come from CD4+ or CD8+ T cells sorted from blood, collected in a trial of the OX40 agonist ivuxolimab. All receptors derive from an adult with an advanced solid tumor such as melanoma, head and neck, liver or kidney cancer.

The V gene is TRBV5-6, the J gene TRBJ2-4; 7 bases agree with TRBD1. The CDR3 extends over 17 amino acids. Germline CDR1 and CDR2: SGHDT and YYEEEE. V trimming: 2 bases; J trimming: 1 base; junction bases outside the gene matches: 9. The DNA of the CDR3 is TGTGCCAGCAGCTTAAGAACAGGGGATGCGGCCAAAAACATTCAGTACTTC. Encoded protein: CASSLRTGDAAKNIQYF.

The chain couples TRBV7-6 to TRBJ2-5; D gene unclear. Per the germline V gene, CDR1 is SGHVS and CDR2 is FNYEAQ. Trimming removed 4 bases from V and 1 base from J, with 25 bases in between. This CDR3 has 19 residues. The CDR3 DNA reads as TGTGCCAGCAGCTCCCCAAATCCCCGGGCCCGAGACTTCCAAGAGACCCAGTACTTC. Residues: CASSSPNPRARDFQETQYF.

The chain joins TRBV14 to TRBJ1-1; a weak D match, TRBD1 (5 bases). V was shortened by 3 bases and J by 5 bases, with 16 bases between the two germline ends. The CDR3 is made up of 15 amino acids. Germline V gene data show CDR1 as SGHDN and CDR2 as FVKESK. The CDR3 sequence is CASSHVRGMGTEAFF. As DNA, the CDR3 is TGTGCCAGCAGCCATGTAAGGGGTATGGGGACTGAAGCTTTCTTT.

The chain combines TRBV6-6 with TRBJ2-7; 9 bases are shared with TRBD1. Germline assignment: CDR1 MNHNY and CDR2 SVGAGI (reference sequence). This CDR3 comprises 16 residues. V shed 6 bases and J 2 bases; nucleotides not matched to a gene: 11. The CDR3 nucleotides are TGTGCCAGCAGGGGGGCACGGGACAGGGTCACCTACGAGCAGTACTTC. Protein sequence: CASRGARDRVTYEQYF.

This chain links TRBV7-9 with TRBJ2-5; possibly TRBD1 or TRBD2 for D (6 bases each). Germline CDR1 reads SEHNR; CDR2 reads FQNEAQ (reference sequence). Trimming left V 3 bases short and J 5 bases short, with 13 bases between. The CDR3 contains 14 residues. The CDR3 nucleotides read TGTGCCAGCAGCTTCGGCGGGACATTGGAGACCCAGTACTTC. It translates to CASSFGGTLETQYF.

A word on this clone: No conserved phenylalanine or tryptophan ends this CDR3, so it is likely a read error. J is TRBJ1-2 and V is TRBV4-3, with 8 bases that match TRBD1. The CDR3 runs 15 residues. Germline V lookup: CDR1 LGHNA, CDR2 YSLEER. V shed 1 base, J shed 7 bases, and the junction held 8 bases outside the gene matches. The CDR3 nucleotides are TGCGCCAGCAGCCAAGCCGACAGGGGAATGGTTGGCTACACCCTC. It translates to CASSQADRGMVGYTL.

The chain is built from TRBV5-1 and TRBJ2-2; D ambiguous. Germline V gene sequence: CDR1 SGHRS, CDR2 YFSETQ. Trimming took 1 base from V and 0 from J, leaving 10 bases between them. The CDR3 consists of 16 residues. As DNA, the CDR3 is TGCGCCAGCAGCTTGTCCACTCACTCGAACACCGGGGAGCTGTTTTTT. Translation gives CASSLSTHSNTGELFF.

The rearrangement uses TRBV5-1 and TRBJ2-3; D may match TRBD1 or TRBD2 (5 bases each). The CDR3 is made up of 17 amino acids. Trimming took off 4 bases at V and 3 bases at J, with 21 bases between the two ends. The germline V gene encodes CDR1 SGHRS and CDR2 YFSETQ. CDR3 bases: TGCGCCAGCAGCCCGGGGACGGCAAATGGGTTAACAGATACGCAGTATTTT. It specifies CASSPGTANGLTDTQYF.